This TCR beta chain was sequenced in a study of blood T cell repertoires in COVID-19 (dated by TCRdb to the early 2020s). At the level of the whole study: Samples covering the acute and convalescent phases of COVID-19 were provided by collaborators in the United States, Italy and Spain. The material from the prospective study consisted of cDNA or gDNA derived from T cells, B-cell-depleted T cells, or PBMCs. Deeply sampled blood TCRbeta repertoires from subjects exposed to, actively infected with, or recovered from COVID-19 were included in the dataset. The repertoires were released in a freely available public database meant as a resource for research on the immune response to SARS-CoV-2. Samples came from the ongoing ImmuneRACE study (first 160 participants) plus 1,254 subjects from 6 global collaborators. A de-identified subject ID, COVID-19 status, age in years and sex were almost always included in the sample metadata. Where available, HLA class I and class II types were taken from metadata supplied by the sample provider and were not determined by assay-based typing.

The immunoSEQ Assay, a bias-controlled multiplex PCR, was used to amplify TCRbeta CDR3 regions from genomic DNA. Per the original workflow: Nucleated cell counts per sample were estimated from amplification of reference gene primers within the assay. Sequence reads were collapsed and filtered to measure the absolute abundance of every unique TCRbeta CDR3 rearrangement. Productive Simpson clonality was computed per sample as the square root of Simpson's diversity index over productive rearrangements. In TCRdb, the immuneACCESS table is reduced to in-frame sequences with V and J assigned. These tables do not hold every clone; where another copy was compared, an unresolved V gene accounts for under half, and the others remain unexplained. V, J and clone size reflect that table, while D and trimming were determined from the DNA. The sample table holds 200,000 to 250,000 clones, of which roughly nine tenths were seen once. The ten largest clones represent roughly 3.7% of the sample.

The full study reports these points: Clinical and demographic metadata were provided uncurated, with the amount varying by source and participant.

Of note for this clone: The specificity of this receptor is unknown. One base away there is no much larger clone; base qualities are not given.

Participants in the prospective study were aged about 18 to 100 years, lived in approximately 26 United States geographic areas, and enrolled through a virtual design. In the prospective study, cohorts were assigned on the basis of participant-reported clinical history obtained from a screening survey and a study questionnaire. Each participant in the prospective study had whole blood, serum and a nasopharyngeal or oropharyngeal swab collected by mobile phlebotomists. Prospective study participants could optionally give additional blood draws and questionnaires over a 2-month period. Before DNA extraction, prospective study blood samples were shipped either frozen or at room temperature. After removal of 0 bases from V and 5 bases from J, the junction retains 1 base not matched to a gene. The germline V gene supplies CDR1 SGHRS and CDR2 YFSETQ. The CDR3 contains 14 residues, cysteine and phenylalanine counted. Kept here is only the CDR3 DNA, which spans 42 bases and is read in frame from base 1.

The receptor was isolated from a woman aged 18-35 years in a cohort exposed to, infected with or recovered from COVID-19 (not recorded which). The sample was PBMCs or T cells enriched from blood (not recorded which). The chain links TRBV5-1 with TRBJ2-1, with 8 central nucleotides matching TRBD1. The DNA reads TGCGCCAGCAGCTTGGAGACAGGGGACAATGAGCAGTTCTTC. This codes for CASSLETGDNEQFF.